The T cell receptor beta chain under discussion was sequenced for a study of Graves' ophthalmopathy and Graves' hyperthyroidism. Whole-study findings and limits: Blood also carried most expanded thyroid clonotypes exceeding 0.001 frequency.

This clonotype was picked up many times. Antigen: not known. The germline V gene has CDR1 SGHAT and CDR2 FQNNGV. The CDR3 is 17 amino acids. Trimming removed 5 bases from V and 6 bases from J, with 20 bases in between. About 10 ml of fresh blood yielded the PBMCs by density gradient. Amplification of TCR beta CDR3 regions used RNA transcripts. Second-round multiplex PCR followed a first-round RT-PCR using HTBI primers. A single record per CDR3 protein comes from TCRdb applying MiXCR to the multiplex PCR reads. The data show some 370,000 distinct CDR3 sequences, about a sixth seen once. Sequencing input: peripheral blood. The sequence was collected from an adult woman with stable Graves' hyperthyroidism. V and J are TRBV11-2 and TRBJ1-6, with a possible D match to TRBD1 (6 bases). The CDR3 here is CASSNSHLTGVNSPLHF. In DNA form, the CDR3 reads TGTGCCAGCAGCAACAGCCACCTGACAGGAGTTAATTCACCCCTCCACTTT.